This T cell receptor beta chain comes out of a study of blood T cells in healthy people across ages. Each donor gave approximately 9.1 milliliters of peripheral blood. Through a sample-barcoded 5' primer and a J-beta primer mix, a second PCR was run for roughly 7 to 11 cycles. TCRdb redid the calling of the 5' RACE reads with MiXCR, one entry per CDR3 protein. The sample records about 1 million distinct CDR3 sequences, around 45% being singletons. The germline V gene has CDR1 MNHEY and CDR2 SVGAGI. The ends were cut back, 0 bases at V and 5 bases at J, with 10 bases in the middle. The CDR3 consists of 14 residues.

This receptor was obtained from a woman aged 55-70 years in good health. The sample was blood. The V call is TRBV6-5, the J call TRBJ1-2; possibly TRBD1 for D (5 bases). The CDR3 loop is CASSYSSGPYGYTF. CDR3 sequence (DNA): TGTGCCAGCAGTTACTCGTCGGGGCCTTATGGCTACACCTTC.